This T cell receptor (beta chain) is drawn from a study of T cell responses to AZD1222 COVID-19 vaccine. Study conclusions and caveats: With dominance at 160-218 and 743-854, vaccine-associated CD4 TCRs spanned spike.

The assay was immunoSEQ multiplex PCR, and TCRdb's table has in-frame clones only and misses some. The sample records tens of thousands of clones, 89% being singletons. With respect to this clone: Antigen unknown.

Germline lookup yields CDR1 GTSNPN and CDR2 SVGIG (reference sequence). V lost 0 bases and J 5 bases, leaving 13 bases between the germline ends. CDR3 length: 14 amino acids. This receptor was identified in an adult in good health. The J gene is TRBJ2-5, the V gene TRBV30; D remains unclear. The sequencing here drew on peripheral blood, taken on day 0 of AZD1222 vaccination. The DNA of the CDR3 is TGTGCCTGGAGTGTCGAGCCACTTGGGGAGACCCAGTACTTC. Its translation is CAWSVEPLGETQYF.